This T cell receptor beta chain was captured in a study of T cell repertoires in aging, cancer and after chemotherapy (dated 2019 in TCRdb). For the wider study: Donors spanned six age groups from 30 or younger to 70 or older, with at least three individuals per group. In the solid tumor group, the paired samples taken before and after chemotherapy came from brain tumor (glioblastoma) patients given temozolomide-based therapy. The complete dataset included 7.5 million to 9.5 million TCR reads. Peripheral blood TCR beta repertoires from healthy donors and cancer patients were profiled to examine immunoaging and T cell reconstitution after chemotherapy. Alongside 95 healthy donors serving as a reference group, the cohort included approximately 220 cancer patients, of whom more than 85 had hematological cancers and 124 had solid cancers.

Rearranged TRB sequences spanning V, D and J segments were amplified by multiplex touch-down PCR using a mixed TRB-A/B primer pool. Two consecutive PCR reactions with Phusion HS II polymerase added Illumina adapters and sample indices to the amplicons. After gel purification with the NucleoSpin Gel and PCR Clean-up kit, the amplicons were checked using Qubit and an Agilent 2100 Bioanalyzer. Sequencing of the libraries was done on an Illumina MiSeq with paired-end, single-indexed 600-cycle runs. In the source study's methods: MiXCR versions 2.12 and 3.0.5 were used to process the TRB sequences. Each unique CDR3 nucleotide sequence counted as one clone, and only productive sequences with at least two reads were retained. Shannon diversity, evenness, clonality (one minus evenness), and alpha-parameterized diversity profiles from alpha 0 to 5 were included as repertoire metrics. The IGoR algorithm was used to calculate generation probabilities for clones in the paired samples taken before and after chemotherapy. TCRdb handled the public reads itself, with Q25 trimming in fastp and clone calling in MiXCR, and kept productive beta chains. Each entry is one CDR3 protein sequence, shown with its most common DNA and genes. For this entry, the V and J calls and clone size follow TCRdb and not the study's own pipeline. The sample includes a few thousand distinct CDR3 sequences, with roughly 64% observed a single time. The ten largest clones take up over 25% of the sample.

Turning to this clonotype: Its target antigen remains unknown. Base quality data are lacking; no much larger clone is found one base away.

Overall results and qualifications from the work: Untreated patients with hematological or solid cancers showed significantly lower blood TCR diversity and higher clonality than age-matched healthy donors. According to the authors, the repertoire data do not allow conclusions to be drawn about immunological memory after chemotherapy. Declining TCR diversity with age in healthy donors was mainly explained by loss of richness; in cancer patients, loss of evenness also contributed. In both cancer cohorts, the median generation probability rose over the chemotherapy interval, which suggests that the repertoire was reconstituted through rebound thymic output.

TCR beta rearrangements were amplified from genomic DNA extracted from peripheral blood rather than from sorted cells or RNA. The germline ends are 16 bases apart after V is trimmed by 5 bases and J by 6 bases. CDR3 length: 14 amino acids, cysteine to phenylalanine. The read is trimmed to its CDR3 DNA, 42 bases read in frame from base 1. The germline V gene encodes CDR1 MNHEY and CDR2 SVGAGI. This sequence originates from a human donor with a solid tumor. Material for sequencing was blood. The chain employs TRBV6-5 and TRBJ1-2; tentative D gene TRBD1, with 6 bases matching. The encoded CDR3 is CASSEAGRGNGYTF. The DNA is TGTGCCAGCAGTGAAGCGGGGAGGGGGAATGGCTACACCTTC.